This T cell receptor beta chain was captured in a study of identical twins. The study, taken as a whole, reports: Surplus twin overlap in beta out-of-frame sequences was less pronounced. In monozygotic twins, models underestimated the sharing of out-of-frame TCR alpha.

Concerning this clonotype: Its antigen remains unknown.

Addition of a universal primer site occurred through template switching, and cDNA carried unique molecular identifiers. Each CDR3 protein gets one entry after TCRdb re-called the 5' RACE reads with MiXCR. The sample has over 200,000 distinct CDR3 sequences, less than 10% seen once. The CDR3 spans 15 residues. Trimming removed 3 bases from V and 8 bases from J; junction bases left unmatched: 7. The V gene is TRBV12-3 or TRBV12-4, the J gene TRBJ2-1, with 10 bases identical to TRBD1. Sequencing used memory (CD45RO+) T cells sorted from blood. The TCR was taken from a young woman in good health. CDR3 amino acids: CASSFRQGAVDEQFF. The CDR3 nucleotides are TGTGCCAGCAGTTTCAGACAGGGGGCGGTCGATGAGCAGTTCTTC.